These T cell receptor beta chains were read from a single sample in a study of blood T cell repertoires in COVID-19. Clones were read by immunoSEQ multiplex PCR, and TCRdb kept only the in-frame ones, dropping some. Found here are 150,000 or so clones, 60% to 85% of them singletons; the top ten hold approximately 4.5%. The source material was peripheral blood. These receptors came from a woman of 80 years or more with active or convalescent COVID-19. Each CDR3 is given with its conserved first and last residue. A D gene is named only where the DNA matches it firmly. A row's size may be missing; if present it is once, few, many or a size class.

v_call	j_call	clone_size	d_call	cdr3_aa	cdr3_nt
TRBV28	TRBJ2-3	NA	TRBD2	CASSLGLWGGYTDTQYF	TGTGCCAGCAGTTTAGGTTTGTGGGGGGGATACACAGATACGCAGTATTTT
TRBV13	TRBJ2-2	once	TRBD1	CASSSRQGLRTGELFF	TGTGCCAGCAGCTCCAGACAGGGTCTACGAACCGGGGAGCTGTTTTTT
TRBV6-5	TRBJ1-3	NA	NA	CASSLVGAAGNTIYF	TGTGCCAGCAGTCTGGTGGGGGCCGCTGGAAACACCATATATTTT
TRBV7-2	TRBJ1-5	NA	TRBD1	CASSYRTGRDQPQHF	TGTGCCAGCAGCTATAGGACAGGGCGAGATCAGCCCCAGCATTTT
TRBV18	TRBJ2-2	NA	TRBD2	CASSLGTSRHTGELFF	TGTGCCAGCTCACTTGGGACTAGCAGACACACCGGGGAGCTGTTTTTT
TRBV5-6	TRBJ2-1	few	TRBD1	CASSLLGRGQGNYNEQFF	TGTGCCAGCAGCTTGTTGGGACGGGGACAGGGGAACTACAATGAGCAGTTCTTC
TRBV15	TRBJ2-4	once	NA	CATSMDNKNIQYF	TGTGCCACCAGCATGGACAACAAAAACATTCAGTACTTC
TRBV19	TRBJ2-7	once	TRBD1	CASSVGQGKTYEQYF	TGTGCCAGTAGTGTCGGACAGGGAAAGACCTACGAGCAGTACTTC
TRBV29-1	TRBJ1-1	NA	NA	CSSSDRNTEAFF	TGCAGCTCATCCGACAGGAACACTGAAGCTTTCTTT
TRBV3-1/TRBV3-2	TRBJ2-2	few	NA	CASSQGVADATGELFF	TGTGCCAGCAGCCAAGGGGTAGCGGATGCCACCGGGGAGCTGTTTTTT
TRBV9	TRBJ2-3	NA	TRBD2	CASSVAPSSGGTDTQYF	TGTGCCAGCAGCGTAGCCCCGTCTAGCGGGGGCACAGATACGCAGTATTTT
TRBV6-5	TRBJ1-1	NA	NA	CASSHTDQMNTEAFF	TGTGCCAGCAGTCACACAGATCAAATGAACACTGAAGCTTTCTTT
TRBV3-1/TRBV3-2	TRBJ2-2	NA	NA	CASSQCGRSGELFF	TGTGCCAGCAGCCAATGTGGTAGGAGTGGGGAGCTGTTTTTT
TRBV28	TRBJ2-7	few	TRBD2	CASSFQSASGAQQYF	TGTGCCAGCAGTTTTCAATCGGCTAGCGGGGCCCAGCAGTACTTC
TRBV3-1/TRBV3-2	TRBJ1-2	NA	NA	CASSQSTGANTF	TGTGCCAGCAGCCAATCCACCGGAGCTAACACCTTC
TRBV5-6	TRBJ2-2	NA	TRBD1	CASSLLDRGGTGELFF	TGTGCCAGCAGCTTGCTAGACAGGGGAGGCACCGGGGAGCTGTTTTTT
TRBV6-1	TRBJ1-5	NA	NA	CASRELPGRGNSNQPQHF	TGTGCCAGCAGGGAACTCCCGGGCAGGGGTAATAGCAATCAGCCCCAGCATTTT
TRBV9	TRBJ1-5	NA	TRBD1	CASSGTGINQPQHF	TGTGCCAGCAGCGGGACAGGGATCAATCAGCCCCAGCATTTT
TRBV5-1	TRBJ2-3	once	TRBD2	CASSVERGANTDTQYF	TGCGCCAGCAGCGTTGAGCGGGGGGCGAACACAGATACGCAGTATTTT
TRBV7-3	TRBJ1-6	NA	NA	CASSLTPSYNSPLHF	TGTGCCAGCAGCTTAACGCCCAGTTATAATTCACCCCTCCACTTT
TRBV10-3	TRBJ1-1	NA	NA	CAISESQVATEAFF	TGTGCCATCAGTGAGTCGCAGGTTGCCACTGAAGCTTTCTTT
TRBV28	TRBJ2-3	NA	TRBD1	CASSSRTGGDYSDTQYF	TGTGCCAGCAGTTCCCGGACAGGGGGCGATTATTCAGATACGCAGTATTTT
TRBV5-1	TRBJ2-7	medium-sized	TRBD1	CASSLYPLQGAKKYF	TGCGCCAGCAGCTTGTACCCCTTGCAGGGGGCGAAGAAGTACTTC
TRBV7-2	TRBJ1-3	NA	NA	CASSLRVSGNTIYF	TGTGCCAGCAGCTTGCGAGTTTCTGGAAACACCATATATTTT
TRBV11-3	TRBJ1-5	NA	NA	CAKLPPGDQPQHF	TGTGCCAAGCTACCTCCGGGTGATCAGCCCCAGCATTTT
TRBV5-6	TRBJ1-2	NA	NA	CASSPRTGWNYGYTF	TGTGCCAGCAGCCCGCGGACGGGGTGGAACTATGGCTACACCTTC
TRBV5-1	TRBJ1-1	once	NA	CASSLPTGTEAFF	TGCGCCAGCAGCTTACCGACAGGCACTGAAGCTTTCTTT
TRBV6-5	TRBJ2-7	few	TRBD1	CASSNKGQGTYEQYF	TGTGCCAGCAGTAACAAAGGACAGGGAACCTACGAGCAGTACTTC
TRBV24-1	TRBJ1-2	once	NA	CATSDGPGPNGYTF	TGTGCCACCAGTGATGGCCCGGGTCCGAATGGCTACACCTTC